This TCR beta chain was sequenced for a study of shared clonotypes between healthy human individuals. The CDR3 has 16 amino acids. Trimming shortened V by 7 bases and J by 6 bases, and 21 bases separated the two germline ends. The germline V gene encodes CDR1 LNHDA and CDR2 SQIVND (reference sequence). Replicate PCRs for sorted subsets used approximately 220 ng DNA; this equaled about 30,000 T cell genomes. Sequencing was performed with immunoSEQ multiplex PCR; in TCRdb, only in-frame clones are kept and a portion is missing. This sample yields roughly 700,000 clones, of which about 90% are seen a single time; 34% belongs to the top ten. Comments on this clone: Its antigen is unidentified.

Study outcomes and limitations: Approximately 5.1% was the fraction of naive CD4 clonotypes found shared across a few donors.

Material for sequencing was memory CD8+ T cells from PBMCs. The subset here: CD45RO+ cells pooled with CCR7-negative TemRA cells. The chain employs TRBV19 and TRBJ2-2, with D possibly matching TRBD1 (8 bases). The clonotype originates from a man aged 18 to 29 in good health. Some clones in this sample may be carry-over from other donors' samples. CDR3 protein: CASNNFRQGRAGELFF. DNA for the CDR3: TGTGCCAGTAACAACTTCCGACAGGGGAGGGCCGGGGAGCTGTTTTTT.